This is a list of T cell receptor beta chains from one sample in a study of T cell responses to AZD1222 COVID-19 vaccine. Method: immunoSEQ multiplex PCR; TCRdb's copy keeps in-frame clones and lacks some. The table shows 150,000 to 200,000 clones, with approximately 88% occurring only once. Sample: peripheral blood, taken on day 0 of AZD1222 vaccination. The source is an adult in good health. Each CDR3 is given with its conserved first and last residue. Fields, in order: clone size, D gene, J gene, V gene, CDR3 protein, CDR3 DNA. A D gene is named only where the DNA matches it firmly. Only part of the rows carry a size: once, few, many, or a class if the clone is expanded.

NA,NA,TRBJ2-5,TRBV15,CATSTRTAGLGETQYF,TGTGCCACCAGCACGCGGACAGCCGGATTAGGAGAGACCCAGTACTTC
once,NA,TRBJ2-5,TRBV7-2,CASSLGPGQETQYF,TGTGCCAGCAGCTTAGGACCAGGGCAAGAGACCCAGTACTTC
NA,NA,TRBJ1-1,TRBV4-2,CASSQDSGANTEAFF,TGTGCCAGCAGCCAAGATTCGGGGGCGAACACTGAAGCTTTCTTT
NA,NA,TRBJ1-5,TRBV28,CASSLLRQPQHF,TGTGCCAGCAGTTTATTACGTCAGCCCCAGCATTTT
NA,TRBD1,TRBJ1-1,TRBV28,CASSPDREAGAFF,TGTGCCAGCAGTCCTGACAGGGAAGCGGGAGCTTTCTTT
NA,NA,TRBJ2-2,TRBV11-2,CASSLDGGLTGELFF,TGTGCCAGCAGCTTAGATGGAGGGCTGACCGGGGAGCTGTTTTTT
NA,TRBD1,TRBJ1-4,TRBV6-5,CASSRQGAREKLFF,TGTGCCAGCAGTCGACAGGGGGCTAGGGAAAAACTGTTTTTT
NA,TRBD2,TRBJ2-1,TRBV10-1,CASSLEGRVDEQFF,TGCGCCAGCAGCCTGGAGGGGAGGGTCGATGAGCAGTTCTTC
NA,NA,TRBJ1-1,TRBV18,CASSGGMNTEAFF,TGTGCCAGCTCAGGGGGCATGAACACTGAAGCTTTCTTT
NA,TRBD1,TRBJ2-2,TRBV11-1,CASSQGVLNTGELFF,TGTGCCAGCAGCCAGGGGGTACTGAACACCGGGGAGCTGTTTTTT
NA,NA,TRBJ2-5,TRBV24-1,CATSTPAGVAETQYF,TGTGCCACCAGTACCCCCGCAGGGGTAGCAGAGACCCAGTACTTC
NA,TRBD2,TRBJ2-1,TRBV27,CASSLRMTSATNEQFF,TGTGCCAGCAGTTTAAGGATGACTAGCGCAACGAATGAGCAGTTCTTC
once,NA,TRBJ1-4,TRBV4-3,CASSQGSGLLFF,TGCGCCAGCAGCCAAGGATCGGGCTTACTGTTTTTT
NA,TRBD1,TRBJ1-1,TRBV2,CASSYPTTGTGDFNTEAFF,TGTGCCAGCAGTTACCCTACCACCGGGACAGGGGATTTCAACACTGAAGCTTTCTTT
NA,NA,TRBJ1-4,TRBV5-1,CASSPGTTNEKLFF,TGCGCCAGCAGCCCCGGGACTACTAATGAAAAACTGTTTTTT
NA,NA,TRBJ1-2,TRBV6-5,CASSLEPTGTYGYTF,TGTGCCAGCAGTTTAGAGCCCACAGGGACCTATGGCTACACCTTC
NA,TRBD1,TRBJ1-6,TRBV28,CASSLPTGGWSPLHF,TGTGCCAGCAGTTTACCGACAGGGGGGTGGTCACCCCTCCACTTT